This TCR beta chain appears in the sequencing data of a study of STAT3 mutations in large granular lymphocyte leukemia. Study background: Roughly two fifths of treated T-LGLL patients showed hematologic response to immunosuppression.

The table came from immunoSEQ multiplex PCR; TCRdb's copy has only in-frame clones and leaves some out. The sample has some 27,000 clones; about three quarters are singletons. For this clone: Antigen unknown.

Study conclusions and caveats: Clonal expansion was inferred from samples taken at other timepoints. In T-cell large granular lymphocyte leukemia, about half of patients showed multiple immunodominant subclonotypes. Sampling intervals varied between patients and samples.

The TCR was taken from a woman in her forties or fifties with T-cell large granular lymphocyte leukemia. Some clones in this sample may be carry-over from other donors' samples. Specimen: peripheral blood mononuclear cells.

This CDR3 reads CASSSRQGAAYGYTF. The CDR3 DNA reads TGTGCCAGCAGTTCCCGACAGGGGGCAGCCTATGGCTACACCTTC. The chain has TRBV27 and TRBJ1-2, with 10 bases matching TRBD1. The CDR3 length is 15 residues. Germline lookup yields CDR1 MNHEY and CDR2 SMNVEV (reference sequence). V trimming: 4 bases; J trimming: 4 bases; junction bases outside the gene matches: 6.